These T cell receptor beta chains were read from a single sample in a study of blood T cell repertoires in COVID-19. The repertoire was sequenced with immunoSEQ multiplex PCR; TCRdb's copy has only in-frame clones and lacks some. Of roughly 64,000 clones in the sample, more than 75% were seen once. The sequenced sample was peripheral blood. These receptors all stem from a man aged 55 to 70 with COVID-19, enrolled during active disease. Each CDR3 is given with its conserved first and last residue. Fields, in order: V gene, J gene, CDR3 protein.

v_gene: TRBV6-5
j_gene: TRBJ2-1
CDR3aa: CAGEAGGPDEQFF

v_gene: TRBV9
j_gene: TRBJ2-5
CDR3aa: CASSVAPSTTQYF

v_gene: TRBV7-9
j_gene: TRBJ2-2
CDR3aa: CASSSSGTGERGELFF

v_gene: TRBV5-1
j_gene: TRBJ1-2
CDR3aa: CASSGGHYGYTF

v_gene: TRBV7-3
j_gene: TRBJ2-3
CDR3aa: CASSSAGFGTDTQYF

v_gene: TRBV9
j_gene: TRBJ2-3
CDR3aa: CASSVSSGPTYTQYF

v_gene: TRBV5-1
j_gene: TRBJ2-3
CDR3aa: CASSLRPGEDTQYF

v_gene: TRBV14
j_gene: TRBJ2-7
CDR3aa: CASSPHYEQYF

v_gene: TRBV28
j_gene: TRBJ1-2
CDR3aa: CASSPGHGNYGYTF

v_gene: TRBV19
j_gene: TRBJ2-7
CDR3aa: CASSISGGVREQYF

v_gene: TRBV4-2
j_gene: TRBJ2-7
CDR3aa: CASSQPKIAGAAYEQYF

v_gene: TRBV2
j_gene: TRBJ2-2
CDR3aa: CASSVRLNTGELFF

v_gene: TRBV5-6
j_gene: TRBJ2-1
CDR3aa: CASSLGSGAYNEQFF

v_gene: TRBV30
j_gene: TRBJ1-2
CDR3aa: CAWSDHRAPSLGYTF

v_gene: TRBV10-1
j_gene: TRBJ2-1
CDR3aa: CASSESNFVDEQFF

v_gene: TRBV5-1
j_gene: TRBJ2-7
CDR3aa: CASSSGIIYEQYF

v_gene: TRBV4-2
j_gene: TRBJ2-7
CDR3aa: CASSNGASGSYEQYF

v_gene: TRBV5-6
j_gene: TRBJ2-3
CDR3aa: CASSFILAGGGQYF

v_gene: TRBV19
j_gene: TRBJ2-3
CDR3aa: CASTSGQGLWADTQYF

v_gene: TRBV10-3
j_gene: TRBJ2-2
CDR3aa: CAIRTGTSGGAGELFF

v_gene: TRBV10-1
j_gene: TRBJ2-7
CDR3aa: CASSESTGRNEQYF

v_gene: TRBV29-1
j_gene: TRBJ1-4
CDR3aa: CSVSDSGEKLFF